The 18 T cell receptor beta chains below were found in one sample sequenced in a study of human T cells and chemical hapten exposure. Sample time point: patch test 1, 2 weeks after DPC sensitization. Treatment indicated: therapeutic diphenylcyclopropenone sensitization with weekly scalp DPC. Via MiXCR, TCRdb re-called the RACE reads, giving one row per CDR3 protein. The sample shows about 380,000 distinct CDR3 sequences, about 4.4% of them seen only once. Material: whole blood, obtained in connection with sensitization to the hapten diphenylcyclopropenone (DPC). These receptors were taken from a woman between 50 and 59 years old with alopecia areata. Some clones in this sample may be carry-over from other donors' samples.

At least ten counts were recorded for this clonotype. The chain combines TRBV20-1 with TRBJ2-6, with D unclear. The V gene lost 6 bases and the J gene lost 3 bases, with 9 bases spanning the gap. CDR1 and CDR2 from the germline V gene are DFQATT and SNEGSKA (reference sequence). The CDR3 totals 13 residues. Written as DNA, the CDR3 is TGCAGTGCGCGAGATCATGGGGCCAACGTCCTGACTTTC. It codes for CSARDHGANVLTF.

The chain recombines TRBV6-6 with TRBJ1-3; 9 bases are a match to TRBD1. Germline V gives CDR1 MNHNY, CDR2 SVGAGI (reference sequence). Unmatched junction bases numbered 8, after V lost 5 bases and J lost 3 bases. CDR3 length equals 16 residues. The CDR3 sequence: CASSPGQGSGGNTIYF. In DNA, the CDR3 is TGTGCCAGCAGTCCAGGACAGGGGAGCGGTGGAAACACCATATATTTT.

The table lists this clonotype with many counts. The chain carries TRBV10-3 and TRBJ1-5; D might be TRBD1 (5 bases). The CDR3 has 13 amino acids. V lost 7 bases to trimming and J lost 4 bases, with 11 bases between them. Germline V gives CDR1 ENHRY, CDR2 SYGVKD. CDR3 residues: CAIKDEGNQPQHF. In DNA, the CDR3 is TGTGCCATCAAGGACGAGGGGAATCAGCCCCAGCATTTT.

The gene calls are TRBV10-3 and TRBJ2-1, with TRBD1 matching 9 bases. The CDR3 has 15 amino acids. Germline V gene data show CDR1 as ENHRY and CDR2 as SYGVKD. The V segment lost 4 bases and the J segment 10 bases; nucleotides outside the gene matches: 11. DNA of the CDR3: TGTGCCATCAGTGCCCGGGACAGGGAATTAGAGGAGCAGTTCTTC. Its protein is CAISARDRELEEQFF.

This clonotype was picked up a small number of times. This rearrangement joins TRBV6-2 or TRBV6-3 to TRBJ1-2; 10 bases are shared with TRBD1. Germline V gives CDR1 MNHEY, CDR2 SVGEGT. This CDR3 contains 14 residues. J was trimmed by 5 bases and V by 8 bases; bases with no gene match: 8. The CDR3 protein is CASQYPGQGYGYTF. In DNA form, the CDR3 reads TGTGCCAGCCAATACCCGGGACAGGGGTATGGCTACACCTTC.

This clonotype was detected only a few times. The chain combines TRBV4-3 with TRBJ2-2; D remains unclear. This CDR3 is 15 amino acids long. CDR1 is LGHNA, CDR2 YSLEER, per germline. Deletions cut 1 base from V and 1 base from J, with 7 bases between. The DNA of the CDR3 is TGCGCCAGCAGCCAAGGGGCCGTGAACACCGGGGAGCTGTTTTTT. Translated, it gives CASSQGAVNTGELFF.

This clonotype was detected ten times or more. A junction boundary mismatches the germline segment, possibly from a read error. The chain carries TRBV18 and TRBJ2-7; possibly TRBD2 for D (6 bases). There are 14 residues in the CDR3. Germline CDR1 is KGHSH and CDR2 is LQKENI. The CDR3 DNA sequence: TGCGCCAGCAGCCCCGGGGGAAGCTCCTACGAGCAGTACTTC. Translating it yields CASSPGGSSYEQYF.

This clonotype appeared many times. The chain carries TRBV27 and TRBJ2-7; D ambiguous. Trimming shortened V by 3 bases and J by 7 bases, and 13 bases separated the two germline ends. The CDR3 runs to 13 residues. Germline assignment: CDR1 MNHEY and CDR2 SMNVEV (reference sequence). The CDR3 reads CASSFIGFGEQYF. Here the CDR3 DNA reads TGTGCCAGCAGTTTTATAGGGTTCGGGGAGCAGTACTTC.

This clonotype has just a few counts. The V call is TRBV27, the J call TRBJ1-5; 7 nucleotides agree with TRBD1. There are 13 residues in the CDR3. V lost 8 bases to trimming and J lost 4 bases; unmatched junction nucleotides: 5. Germline values: CDR1 MNHEY, CDR2 SMNVEV (reference sequence). The chain's CDR3 is CASSQGENQPQHF. CDR3 DNA: TGTGCCAGCTCCCAGGGGGAGAATCAGCCCCAGCATTTT.

This clonotype appeared a few times. The chain links TRBV5-6 to TRBJ1-4, with no clear D. Trimming took 4 bases from V and 0 from J, leaving 7 bases between them. Germline V gives CDR1 SGHDT, CDR2 YYEEEE. CDR3 length: 14 residues. The CDR3 spells CASSVIATNEKLFF. The CDR3 DNA is TGTGCCAGCAGCGTCATTGCAACTAATGAAAAACTGTTTTTT. The full variable domain, in which reference TRBV5-6 and TRBJ1-4 provide the parts outside the CDR3, is DAGVTQSPTHLIKTRGQQVTLRCSPKSGHDTVSWYQQALGQGPQFIFQYYEEEERQRGNFPDRFSGHQFPNYSSELNVNALLLGDSALYLCASSVIATNEKLFFGSGTQLSVL.

This clonotype has at least ten counts. The chain couples TRBV12-5 to TRBJ1-1; a possible D gene is TRBD1 (5 bases). The germline V gene encodes CDR1 LGHNT and CDR2 FRNRAP. The CDR3 is 14 residues long. V was clipped by 1 base and J by 1 base, with 7 bases between them. Here the CDR3 DNA reads TGTGCTAGTGGTTTGGGCAGGGCGAACACTGAAGCTTTCTTT. This gives the protein CASGLGRANTEAFF.

This clonotype was picked up many times. The chain uses TRBV11-2 and TRBJ2-7, with D maybe TRBD2 (6 bases). CDR1 is SGHAT, CDR2 FQNNGV, per germline. The V and J ends lost 1 base and 2 bases respectively, with 12 bases between them. The CDR3 has 15 residues. The DNA for the CDR3 is TGTGCCAGCAGCTTAGGGAGGGGTGCGCCCTACGAGCAGTACTTC. It specifies CASSLGRGAPYEQYF.

At least ten counts were recorded for this clonotype. This rearrangement joins TRBV6-6 to TRBJ1-1; the D gene is possibly TRBD1 (5 bases). In germline, CDR1 is MNHNY, CDR2 SVGAGI (reference sequence). CDR3 size: 13 residues. Deletions cut 8 bases from V and 1 base from J, with 11 bases between. The CDR3 coding sequence is TGTGCCAGCGAAGGGACCCGGAACACTGAAGCTTTCTTT. It is translated as CASEGTRNTEAFF.

The rearrangement uses TRBV29-1 and TRBJ2-5; D ambiguous. V was shortened by 0 bases and J by 1 base, with 9 bases between the two germline ends. The CDR3 covers 14 residues. Per the germline V gene, CDR1 is SQVTM and CDR2 is ANQGSEA. The CDR3 loop is CSVEDESAQETQYF. As DNA, the CDR3 is TGCAGCGTTGAAGATGAATCCGCCCAAGAGACCCAGTACTTC.

This clonotype came up a few times. The chain joins TRBV11-2 to TRBJ2-4; 7 bases map to TRBD1. Germline V CDR1 and CDR2: SGHAT, FQNNGV. CDR3 length: 13 amino acids. V lost 3 bases, J lost 8 bases, and 4 bases stayed unmatched. In nucleotides, the CDR3 is TGTGCCAGCAGCTTCGACAGGGCGGACATTCAGTACTTC. It is translated as CASSFDRADIQYF.

This clonotype was found many times. The V gene is TRBV12-3 or TRBV12-4, the J gene TRBJ2-5; 8 bases line up with TRBD2. With 7 bases clipped from V and 3 bases from J, the junction kept 7 bases outside the gene matches. The CDR3 is made up of 14 amino acids. The CDR3 DNA reads TGTGCCAGCACCCTGCGCGGGGGGAAAGAGACCCAGTACTTC. Amino acids: CASTLRGGKETQYF.

In its sample, this clonotype was seen many times. The DNA of the CDR3 is TGTGCCAGCAGTACCGGGACTAGCTTGTACGAGCAGTACTTC. It translates to CASSTGTSLYEQYF. This rearrangement joins TRBV6-5 to TRBJ2-7; 9 bases fit TRBD2. J was trimmed by 4 bases and V by 5 bases; bases with no gene match: 6. Germline V CDR1 and CDR2: MNHEY, SVGAGI. This CDR3 region has 14 residues.

This clonotype was counted between two and nine times. The genes are TRBV7-2 and TRBJ2-3; D is perhaps TRBD1 (6 bases). Trimming took off 2 bases at V and 4 bases at J, with 13 bases between the two ends. CDR3 length equals 15 residues. Germline V lookup: CDR1 SGHTA, CDR2 FQGNSA. The CDR3 loop reads CASSLQGNEPDTQYF. The CDR3 DNA sequence: TGTGCCAGCAGCTTACAGGGGAACGAGCCAGATACGCAGTATTTT.